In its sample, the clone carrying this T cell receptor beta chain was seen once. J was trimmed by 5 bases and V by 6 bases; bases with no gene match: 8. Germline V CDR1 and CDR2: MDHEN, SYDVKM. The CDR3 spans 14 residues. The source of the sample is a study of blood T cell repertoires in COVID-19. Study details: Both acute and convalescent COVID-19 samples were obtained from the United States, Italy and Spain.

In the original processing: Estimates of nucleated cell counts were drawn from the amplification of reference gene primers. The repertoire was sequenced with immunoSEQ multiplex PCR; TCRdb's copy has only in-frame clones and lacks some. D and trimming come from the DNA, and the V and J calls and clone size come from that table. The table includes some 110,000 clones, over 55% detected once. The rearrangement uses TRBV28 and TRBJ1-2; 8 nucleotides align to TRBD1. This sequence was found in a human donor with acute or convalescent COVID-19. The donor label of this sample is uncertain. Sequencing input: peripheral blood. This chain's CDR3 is CASSGAGGLYGYTF. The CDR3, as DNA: TGTGCCAGCAGCGGGGCAGGGGGCTTGTATGGCTACACCTTC.